The rows below give T cell receptor beta chains drawn from one sample of a study of T cell repertoires in cytomegalovirus infection. Each CDR3 protein is one row after TCRdb ran MiXCR on the reads. The data show hundreds of thousands of distinct CDR3 sequences, roughly 36% seen once. No antigen has been identified for these receptors. The input for sequencing was cultured PBMCs, taken from culture after CMV antigen stimulation. These receptor sequences come from a human donor in good health (CMV status not recorded). Some clones in this sample may be carry-over from other donors' samples. The CDR3 runs from the conserved cysteine through the conserved F or W. The D gene is left open where the match is weak. Size tells how often a clone was seen (once, few, many) or the class of an expanded clone, and some rows leave it out.

V	J	D	size	CDR3	DNA
TRBV4-2	TRBJ1-2	-	-	CASSQEVGVAILGYTF	TGTGCCAGCAGCCAAGAGGTAGGGGTGGCGATACTGGGCTACACCTTC
TRBV7-6	TRBJ2-3	-	-	CASSLRTETTTSTDTQYF	TGTGCCAGCAGCTTAAGGACAGAGACGACGACAAGCACAGATACGCAGTATTTT
TRBV7-2	TRBJ2-7	TRBD2	many	CASSSSGGRYEQYF	TGTGCCAGCAGTTCTAGCGGGGGGCGGTACGAGCAGTACTTC
TRBV20-1	TRBJ1-5	-	-	CSARDANSNQPQHF	TGCAGTGCTAGAGATGCGAATAGCAATCAGCCCCAGCATTTT
TRBV4-3	TRBJ2-2	-	few	CASSQGAFAGELFF	TGCGCCAGCAGCCAAGGTGCCTTCGCCGGGGAGCTGTTTTTT
TRBV5-6	TRBJ2-7	-	few	CASSLERIFHEQYF	TGTGCCAGCAGCTTGGAGCGCATCTTCCACGAGCAGTACTTC
TRBV6-5	TRBJ1-6	-	few	CASSARVQNSPLHF	TGTGCCAGCAGTGCCCGGGTCCAAAATTCACCCCTCCACTTT
TRBV18	TRBJ2-3	-	once	CASSPLGGPSTDTQYF	TGTGCCAGCTCACCACTGGGCGGACCAAGCACAGATACGCAGTATTTT
TRBV6-1	TRBJ2-3	TRBD2	few	CASRRPRTSGTDTQYF	TGTGCCAGCAGGAGGCCCAGGACTAGCGGGACAGATACGCAGTATTTT
TRBV29-1	TRBJ2-7	TRBD2	once	CSVAPSGGPYEQYF	TGCAGCGTTGCTCCCAGCGGGGGTCCCTACGAGCAGTACTTC
TRBV12-3/TRBV12-4	TRBJ2-1	TRBD1	-	CASRNSGGNEQFF	TGTGCCAGCAGAAACTCAGGGGGCAATGAGCAGTTCTTC
TRBV7-7	TRBJ2-5	TRBD1	few	CASSLLGQGLQETQYF	TGTGCCAGCAGCTTATTGGGACAGGGACTTCAAGAGACCCAGTACTTC
TRBV7-9	TRBJ1-1	-	-	CASSLPGPGGTEAFF	TGTGCCAGCAGCTTACCCGGACCGGGAGGGACTGAAGCTTTCTTT
TRBV5-1	TRBJ1-1	-	many	CASSFQGNTEAFF	TGTGCCAGCAGCTTTCAGGGGAACACTGAAGCTTTCTTT
TRBV5-5	TRBJ2-3	-	-	CASSLVRGPDMQYF	TGTGCCAGCAGCTTGGTACGGGGGCCGGATATGCAGTATTTT
TRBV3-1	TRBJ1-2	-	few	CASSQDGRGDGYTF	TGTGCCAGCAGCCAAGATGGCCGGGGAGATGGCTACACCTTC
TRBV20-1	TRBJ1-1	-	-	CSARDLTGTEAFF	TGCAGTGCTAGAGATTTAACGGGAACTGAAGCTTTCTTT
TRBV6-2/TRBV6-3	TRBJ1-1	-	-	CASSYSRDNTEAFF	TGTGCCAGCAGTTACTCACGCGACAACACTGAAGCTTTCTTT
TRBV7-2	TRBJ1-2	TRBD1	many	CASSRRDRDYGYTF	TGTGCCAGCAGCAGGAGGGACAGGGACTATGGCTACACCTTC
TRBV28	TRBJ2-3	-	-	CASTPGLTDTQYF	TGTGCCAGCACCCCCGGGCTAACAGATACGCAGTATTTT
TRBV5-6	TRBJ1-6	TRBD1	once	CASMTRPGQDFPLHF	TGTGCCAGCATGACTCGACCGGGACAGGACTTTCCCCTCCACTTT
TRBV7-8	TRBJ2-3	-	few	CASSPPPGPDTQYF	TGTGCCAGCAGCCCCCCCCCGGGCCCAGATACGCAGTATTTT
TRBV27	TRBJ2-1	-	few	CASSIPGTTYNEQFF	TGTGCCAGCAGTATTCCCGGGACAACCTACAATGAGCAGTTCTTC
TRBV7-2	TRBJ1-6	TRBD1	many	CASSLEVWDRFMSPLHF	TGTGCCAGCAGCTTAGAGGTTTGGGACAGGTTTATGTCACCCCTCCACTTT
TRBV10-3	TRBJ1-6	TRBD1	-	CAISEQGTGYNSPLHF	TGTGCCATCAGTGAGCAGGGGACAGGCTATAATTCACCCCTCCACTTT
TRBV7-2	TRBJ2-7	-	few	CASSIREQGRYEQYF	TGTGCCAGCAGCATTAGGGAACAGGGGAGGTACGAGCAGTACTTC
TRBV20-1	TRBJ2-5	TRBD2	-	CSARGVQETQYF	TGCAGTGCTCGGGGGGTCCAAGAGACCCAGTACTTC
TRBV15	TRBJ2-5	TRBD2	-	CATSRDFLAGQETQYF	TGTGCCACCAGCAGAGACTTTCTAGCGGGACAAGAGACCCAGTACTTC
TRBV19	TRBJ2-7	-	-	CASSMGGGSYYEQYF	TGTGCCAGTAGTATGGGGGGCGGCAGCTACTACGAGCAGTACTTC
TRBV4-2	TRBJ2-1	TRBD1	few	CASSPMAGTGVADYNEQFF	TGTGCCAGCAGCCCTATGGCAGGGACAGGGGTCGCGGATTACAATGAGCAGTTCTTC
TRBV5-4	TRBJ2-1	-	few	CASSLGSRQFF	TGTGCCAGCAGCTTAGGAAGCCGGCAGTTCTTC
TRBV12-3/TRBV12-4	TRBJ1-2	-	few	CASSLNANYGYTF	TGTGCCAGCAGTTTAAACGCTAACTATGGCTACACCTTC
TRBV7-2	TRBJ2-1	-	many	CASSYYGTKGHNEQFF	TGTGCCAGCAGCTATTACGGGACAAAGGGACACAATGAGCAGTTCTTC
TRBV4-1	TRBJ1-5	-	-	CASSQVPLLGSNQPQHF	TGCGCCAGCAGCCAAGTCCCACTTTTAGGTAGCAATCAGCCCCAGCATTTT
TRBV7-9	TRBJ1-1	TRBD1	few	CASGQGRGQAEAFF	TGTGCCAGCGGGCAGGGGAGGGGGCAAGCTGAAGCTTTCTTT
TRBV11-2	TRBJ2-1	-	-	CASTWAPSPYNEQFF	TGTGCCAGCACCTGGGCCCCAAGCCCCTACAATGAGCAGTTCTTC